This T cell receptor beta chain appears in the sequencing data of a study of blood T cell repertoires in COVID-19. Study background: The samples span acute and convalescent COVID-19 from the United States, Italy and Spain. T cells, B-cell-depleted T cells, or PBMCs provided the cDNA or gDNA that served as material.

Authors' analysis steps: Reference gene primer amplification gave nucleated cell count estimates. Method: immunoSEQ multiplex PCR; TCRdb's copy keeps in-frame clones and lacks some. V, J and clone size are taken as reported in that table, and D and trimming were inferred from the DNA itself. Seen here are about 68,000 clones, more than 70% observed once, and the top ten hold 5% to 6.5%. Trimming shortened V by 4 bases and J by 0 bases, and 22 bases separated the two germline ends. The CDR3 sequence is 19 residues long. Germline V gene lookup returns CDR1 SEHNR and CDR2 FQNEAQ (reference sequence). Sequences were obtained from peripheral blood. This chain links TRBV7-9 with TRBJ2-1; D might be TRBD1 (6 bases). The sequence was obtained from a woman in her sixties or seventies with acute or convalescent COVID-19. The CDR3 loop reads CASSSSVGGAQSSYNEQFF. The CDR3 DNA reads TGTGCCAGCAGCTCGTCCGTTGGGGGCGCACAAAGCTCCTACAATGAGCAGTTCTTC.